The 12 T cell receptor beta chains below all came from one sample that was sequenced in a study of OX40 agonist ivuxolimab in advanced cancers. Using immunoSEQ multiplex PCR, the repertoire was profiled, and TCRdb retains in-frame clones only, with some absent. The sample holds roughly 69,000 clones, about 91% seen once. This sample comprised CD4+ or CD8+ T cells sorted from blood, obtained in a trial of the OX40 agonist ivuxolimab. These receptor sequences come from an adult with an advanced solid tumor such as melanoma, head and neck, liver or kidney cancer.

This clone showed up just once. The chain employs TRBV9 and TRBJ2-7; possibly TRBD1 for D (6 bases). Looked up from germline, CDR1 is SGDLS and CDR2 is YYNGEE. This CDR3 comprises 13 residues. V was clipped by 3 bases and J by 0 bases, with 7 bases between them. The CDR3: CASSGTVSYEQYF. The CDR3 bases are TGTGCCAGCAGCGGGACAGTCTCCTACGAGCAGTACTTC.

V is TRBV10-3 and J is TRBJ2-7, with TRBD2 identical over 13 bases. V dropped 4 bases and J dropped 6; count of bases not matched to a gene: 9. The CDR3 has 16 residues. Germline V lookup: CDR1 ENHRY, CDR2 SYGVKD. The CDR3 bases are TGTGCCATCAGTGTCGGACTAGCGGGAGATGCGCGCGAGCAGTACTTC. Its protein product is CAISVGLAGDAREQYF.

The chain combines TRBV7-3 with TRBJ2-1; 13 nucleotides line up with TRBD2. Per germline, CDR1 SGHTA and CDR2 FQGTGA. V was clipped by 5 bases and J by 10 bases; unmatched bases: 5. The CDR3 loop spans 14 amino acids. In nucleotides, the CDR3 is TGTGCCAGCAGCCCTGGGACTAGCGGGATCGAGCAGTTCTTC. Its translation: CASSPGTSGIEQFF.

This chain uses TRBV11-2 with TRBJ2-1; D is unresolved. Between the trimmed V and J ends, which lost 1 base and 0 bases, there was a span of 7 bases. Germline V gene data show CDR1 as SGHAT and CDR2 as FQNNGV. CDR3 length: 15 residues. For the CDR3, the DNA is TGTGCCAGCAGCTTAGGGGCAAGCTCCTACAATGAGCAGTTCTTC. Protein sequence: CASSLGASSYNEQFF.

The CDR3 DNA sequence: TGCGCCAGCAGCTACTGGACAGGGTTTACGAACACTGAAGCTTTCTTT. Encoded protein: CASSYWTGFTNTEAFF. This chain joins TRBV4-1 and TRBJ1-1; 8 positions agree with TRBD1. V gave up 5 bases and J gave up 1 base; unmatched junction bases: 9. This CDR3 has 16 amino acids. Germline CDR1 reads MGHRA; CDR2 reads YSYEKL.

This chain uses TRBV27 with TRBJ2-7, with 7 bases fitting TRBD1. V lost 5 bases and J lost 3; bases outside the gene matches: 7. The CDR3 consists of 14 residues. Germline V CDR1 and CDR2: MNHEY, SMNVEV (reference sequence). DNA of the CDR3: TGTGCCAGCAGTCTAACGACAGGGCACTACGAGCAGTACGTC. It specifies CASSLTTGHYEQYV.

The chain combines TRBV2 with TRBJ2-2; D possibly uses TRBD1 or TRBD2 (5 bases each). With 7 bases removed from V and 4 bases from J, the gap between germline ends came to 10 bases. The CDR3 is 13 amino acids. Germline loops: CDR1 SNHLY, CDR2 FYNNEI. CDR3 loop: CASIGTATGELFF. CDR3 coding DNA: TGTGCCAGCATCGGGACCGCCACCGGGGAGCTGTTTTTT.

The genes are TRBV2 and TRBJ2-1; 10 bases map to TRBD2. From germline, CDR1 is SNHLY and CDR2 FYNNEI. The V segment lost 4 bases and the J segment 3 bases; nucleotides outside the gene matches: 6. The CDR3 is 16 residues long. The CDR3 nucleotides read TGTGCCAGCAGTGCGAGGCTAGCGGGAGACTACAATGAGCAGTTCTTC. As protein: CASSARLAGDYNEQFF.

The chain recombines TRBV2 with TRBJ2-1, with 8 bases identical to TRBD1. Trimming took 6 bases from V and 3 from J; bases not matched to a gene: 19. CDR1 and CDR2 from the germline V gene are SNHLY and FYNNEI. There are 19 residues in the CDR3. CDR3 sequence (DNA): TGTGCCAGCAGCATCAGGGGGCGGGAAACCGATAAACACTACAATGAGCAGTTCTTC. Its translation: CASSIRGRETDKHYNEQFF.

The chain links TRBV9 to TRBJ2-1; D is ambiguous. The length of the CDR3 is 15 residues. Per the germline V gene, CDR1 is SGDLS and CDR2 is YYNGEE. The V gene lost 2 bases and the J gene lost 6 bases, with 15 bases spanning the gap. Here the CDR3 reads CASSVTGPTPNEQFF. The CDR3 DNA is TGTGCCAGCAGCGTGACGGGTCCCACCCCCAATGAGCAGTTCTTC.

This clone was detected once. This chain uses TRBV7-3 with TRBJ2-2; D is ambiguous. This CDR3 is built from 12 residues. The V gene's germline CDR1 is SGHTA and CDR2 FQGTGA. The V end was cut by 3 bases, the J end by 5 bases, with 4 bases between. The CDR3 loop is CASSFYTGELFF. The CDR3 nucleotides are TGTGCCAGCAGCTTCTATACCGGGGAGCTGTTTTTT.

V usage is TRBV9 and J usage is TRBJ2-1; D possibly corresponds to TRBD2 (6 bases). CDR1 is SGDLS and CDR2 is YYNGEE in the germline V gene. The CDR3 length is 16 residues. The V end lost 0 bases, the J end lost 1 base, and 11 bases lay between the germline ends. CDR3 DNA: TGTGCCAGCAGCGTAGACGGGACTTGGTCCTACAATGAGCAGTTCTTC. It specifies CASSVDGTWSYNEQFF.